These 32 T cell receptor beta chains were sequenced from one sample in a study of CD8 T cells in ankylosing spondylitis. TCRdb reprocessed the 5' RACE reads with MiXCR, giving one entry per CDR3 protein. The table shows some 240,000 distinct CDR3 sequences, with about 7% occurring only once. The study's findings and limits: One TCR beta motif, made up of about 8 highly homologous variants, appeared characteristic of ankylosing spondylitis blood.

The antigens of these receptors remain unknown. The sequenced sample consisted of blood, either unsorted or a sorted T cell fraction (not recorded which). The receptors originated from a male donor with ankylosing spondylitis.

This clonotype was picked up many times. This CDR3 is CASNFPSATGELFF. The CDR3 DNA sequence: TGTGCCAGCAATTTTCCCTCGGCTACCGGGGAGCTGTTTTTT. This rearrangement joins TRBV12-3 or TRBV12-4 to TRBJ2-2; D is undetermined. V lost 7 bases and J 5 bases, leaving 14 bases between the germline ends. The length of the CDR3 is 14 residues.

A few counts support this clonotype. The gene calls are TRBV4-3 and TRBJ2-6; D gene ambiguous. V dropped 1 base and J dropped 0 bases, with 13 bases sitting between them. Germline assignment: CDR1 LGHNA and CDR2 YSLEER. The length of the CDR3 is 18 residues. Written as DNA, the CDR3 is TGCGCCAGCAGCCAAGTTATCGGTCCTTCCTCTGGGGCCAACGTCCTGACTTTC. Its protein product is CASSQVIGPSSGANVLTF.

This clonotype was seen repeatedly, ten times or more. The chain couples TRBV2 to TRBJ2-7; D is unclear. Trimming took 7 bases from V and 5 from J, leaving 15 bases between them. From germline, CDR1 is SNHLY and CDR2 FYNNEI. The CDR3 runs 13 residues. The CDR3 DNA sequence: TGTGCCAGCAAAAGTCCGGTGTGGGACGAGCAGTACTTC. Translation gives CASKSPVWDEQYF.

The rearrangement joins TRBV6-6 to TRBJ2-3; D is possibly TRBD1 or TRBD2 (5 bases each). The CDR3 contains 17 residues. Germline CDR1 MNHNY, CDR2 SVGAGI (reference sequence). The ends were cut back, 2 bases at V and 5 bases at J, with 20 bases in the middle. CDR3: CASSYPAVGPRGDTQYF. In DNA, the CDR3 is TGTGCCAGCAGTTACCCGGCCGTGGGACCCCGCGGAGATACGCAGTATTTT.

This clonotype has a count of ten or more. The junction departs from the called germline gene at one end, perhaps through a read error. The chain links TRBV24-1 to TRBJ2-1; 8 bases line up with TRBD1. Germline V gives CDR1 KGHDR, CDR2 SFDVKD. The CDR3 runs to 13 residues. The CDR3, as DNA: TGTGCCACCAGTGATCCGCGACAGGGGTTTACCCTCTTC. Translation: CATSDPRQGFTLF.

V gene TRBV11-2 combines with J gene TRBJ2-3, with D maybe TRBD2 (9 bases). Trimming cost V 4 bases and J 1 base, with 27 bases left between them. Germline-derived CDR1 and CDR2 are SGHAT and FQNNGV. This CDR3 comprises 20 residues. The CDR3 protein is CASSYLAGGYSGRGTDTQYF. The DNA for the CDR3 is TGTGCCAGCAGCTACTTAGCAGGGGGCTATAGCGGGAGAGGCACAGATACGCAGTATTTT.

This chain connects TRBV5-6 to TRBJ1-3; 7 bases match TRBD1. The CDR3 has 16 residues. V lost 4 bases and J lost 6; bases outside the gene matches: 13. CDR1 is SGHDT and CDR2 is YYEEEE in the germline V gene. The CDR3 bases are TGTGCCAGCAGCGCGGGGGACACAGGGGCCGAAAACACCATATATTTT. This encodes CASSAGDTGAENTIYF.

This clonotype was detected ten times or more. The V call is TRBV6-1, the J call TRBJ2-1, with TRBD2 identical over 11 bases. Unmatched junction bases numbered 7, after V lost 7 bases and J lost 8 bases. CDR1 and CDR2 (germline): MNHNS, SASEGT. The CDR3 is 14 amino acids. This CDR3 is CASNVLAGVYEQFF. CDR3 bases: TGTGCCAGCAACGTACTAGCGGGAGTTTATGAGCAGTTCTTC.

This clonotype was seen ten or more times. The V gene is TRBV7-9, the J gene TRBJ2-1; D is unclear. CDR3 size: 12 residues. Germline V lookup: CDR1 SEHNR, CDR2 FQNEAQ (reference sequence). The ends were cut back, 3 bases at V and 8 bases at J, with 8 bases in the middle. CDR3 sequence (DNA): TGTGCCAGCAGCTTTTTCAAAGATGAGCAGTTCTTC. Its translation: CASSFFKDEQFF.

This clonotype was seen at least ten times. CDR3 in amino acids: CASSRRLAGAQSSYNEQFF. CDR3 coding DNA: TGCGCCAGCAGCCGACGACTAGCGGGAGCCCAGAGCTCCTACAATGAGCAGTTCTTC. The genes are TRBV4-3 and TRBJ2-1; 12 positions agree with TRBD2. CDR1 and CDR2 from the germline V gene are LGHNA and YSLEER. CDR3 size: 19 residues. The V and J ends lost 4 bases and 0 bases, in that order; junction bases with no gene match: 10.

The rearrangement uses TRBV19 and TRBJ2-1, with TRBD2 matching over 13 bases. Germline V gene lookup returns CDR1 LNHDA and CDR2 SQIVND (reference sequence). J lost 9 bases, V lost 1 base, and 3 bases had no gene match. The CDR3 consists of 15 residues. The CDR3 coding sequence is TGTGCCAGTAGTATAGGTGGACTAGCGGGAGTTGAGCAGTTCTTC. The encoded protein is CASSIGGLAGVEQFF.

This clonotype was observed many times. This chain connects TRBV7-9 to TRBJ2-7, with D uncertain. CDR1 is SEHNR, CDR2 FQNEAQ, per germline (reference sequence). The germline V and J ends were trimmed by 8 bases and 1 base, with 15 bases remaining between them. There are 14 residues in the CDR3. CDR3 nucleotides: TGTGCCAGCTCAACGGTGGGCGGATCCTACGAGCAGTACTTC. This sequence encodes CASSTVGGSYEQYF.

The sample holds many counts of this clonotype. This sequence joins TRBV7-9 and TRBJ1-2; possibly TRBD1 for D (6 bases). The germline V gene encodes CDR1 SEHNR and CDR2 FQNEAQ (reference sequence). V was trimmed by 2 bases and J by 12 bases, leaving 19 bases between them. This CDR3 is built from 14 residues. CDR3 sequence reads: CASSLSTGQIEHTF. The CDR3 DNA follows: TGTGCCAGCAGCTTATCTACCGGACAGATAGAACACACCTTC.

This clonotype was recorded at least ten times. An end of the junction differs from the germline gene, which may be a read error. For the CDR3, the DNA is TGTGCCAGCAGCTTGGCGGGGAGCACTGAAGCTTTCTTT. It translates to CASSLAGSTEAFF. The chain joins TRBV5-1 to TRBJ1-1; D gene uncertain. The CDR3 covers 13 residues. CDR1 and CDR2 from the germline V gene are SGHRS and YFSETQ.

This clonotype was recorded at least ten times. V gene TRBV10-3 combines with J gene TRBJ1-5, with no clear D. The CDR3 consists of 14 residues. V was clipped by 2 bases and J by 0 bases, with 5 bases between them. Germline V gives CDR1 ENHRY, CDR2 SYGVKD. The CDR3 DNA sequence: TGTGCCATCAGTGAGGGCAGTAGCAATCAGCCCCAGCATTTT. Translated, it gives CAISEGSSNQPQHF.

V is TRBV7-9 and J is TRBJ1-2; D is ambiguous. Per the germline V gene, CDR1 is SEHNR and CDR2 is FQNEAQ (reference sequence). This CDR3 is built from 14 residues. V was cut by 2 bases and J by 8 bases, with 15 bases left in between. DNA for the CDR3: TGTGCCAGCAGCTTAAAAGTCGACGACCTCGGCTACACCTTC. Translating it yields CASSLKVDDLGYTF.

This clonotype was detected many times. The chain has TRBV30 and TRBJ2-7, with TRBD2 matching over 8 bases. This CDR3 is 14 amino acids long. The germline gives CDR1 GTSNPN, CDR2 SVGIG (reference sequence). J was trimmed by 2 bases and V by 0 bases; bases with no gene match: 3. CDR3 nucleotides: TGTGCCTGGAGTGTGTGGCGGGAGGCCTACGAGCAGTACTTC. It is translated as CAWSVWREAYEQYF. The whole variable domain, remainder taken from reference TRBV30 and TRBJ2-7, is SQTIHQWPATLVQPVGSPLSLECTVEGTSNPNLYWYRQAAGRGLQLLFYSVGIGQISSEVPQNLSASRPQDRQFILSSKKLLLSDSGFYLCAWSVWREAYEQYFGPGTRLTVT.

This clonotype occurred many times. V is TRBV6-2 or TRBV6-3 and J is TRBJ2-7, with 7 bases that match TRBD1. The CDR3 contains 15 residues. The V segment lost 6 bases and the J segment 0 bases; nucleotides outside the gene matches: 8. Germline CDR1 reads MNHEY; CDR2 reads SVGEGT. The CDR3 sequence is CASRPGQASSYEQYF. The CDR3 DNA reads TGTGCCAGCAGGCCCGGACAGGCGAGCTCCTACGAGCAGTACTTC.

This clonotype has at least ten counts. V is TRBV27 and J is TRBJ2-5; tentatively, D is TRBD1 (6 bases). The CDR3 spans 17 residues. From germline, CDR1 is MNHEY and CDR2 SMNVEV (reference sequence). The V end lost 0 bases, the J end lost 1 base, and 15 bases lay between the germline ends. The CDR3 DNA sequence: TGTGCCAGCAGTTTATCCTTTAGTCTAGGGGGCCAAGAGACCCAGTACTTC. This translates into CASSLSFSLGGQETQYF.

This clonotype was observed many times. Mismatch with germline at one junction end may stem from a read error. The chain recombines TRBV7-8 with TRBJ2-1; 9 bases match TRBD2. CDR1 SGHVS and CDR2 FQNEAQ come from the germline V gene. CDR3 length: 12 amino acids. CDR3 nucleotide sequence: TGTGCCAGCAGTCGGGGTAGCGGGAGATGGGTCTTC. Translation: CASSRGSGRWVF.

This clonotype was observed many times. The V call is TRBV2, the J call TRBJ1-1, with D possibly TRBD1 on 5 matching bases. Deletions cut 7 bases from V and 11 bases from J, with 11 bases between. Per germline, CDR1 SNHLY and CDR2 FYNNEI. The CDR3 length is 10 residues. Here the CDR3 DNA reads TGTGCCAGCATCACACGGGGGGCTTTCTTT. Encoded protein: CASITRGAFF.

The sample holds one count of this clonotype. The chain couples TRBV5-4 to TRBJ2-7; 10 bases align to TRBD1. CDR3 length equals 14 residues. The germline gives CDR1 SGHNT, CDR2 YYREEE (reference sequence). Germline trimming cut 4 bases from V and 6 bases from J; bases unmatched to any gene: 7. CDR3 DNA: TGTGCCAGCAGCCCAAGGACAGGGGGGGCCGAGCAGTACTTC. This encodes CASSPRTGGAEQYF.

The chain joins TRBV20-1 to TRBJ2-1, with 8 nucleotides matching TRBD1. This CDR3 has 15 amino acids. Trimming cost V 6 bases and J 3 bases; bases outside gene matches: 10. The germline V gene encodes CDR1 DFQATT and CDR2 SNEGSKA (reference sequence). This chain's CDR3 is CSAHIRDRSYNEQFF. CDR3 sequence (DNA): TGCAGTGCGCATATCCGGGACAGGAGCTACAATGAGCAGTTCTTC.

This chain uses TRBV27 with TRBJ2-7, with 9 positions matching TRBD1. V lost 0 bases to trimming and J lost 2 bases; unmatched junction nucleotides: 5. CDR1 is MNHEY and CDR2 is SMNVEV in the germline V gene (reference sequence). The CDR3 is 16 amino acids. This CDR3 is CASSLSIGDRAYEQYF. CDR3 bases: TGTGCCAGCAGTTTATCGATCGGGGACAGGGCCTACGAGCAGTACTTC.

In its sample, this clonotype was seen many times. The chain joins TRBV11-2 to TRBJ1-1; D is undetermined. The CDR3 sequence is 14 residues long. From germline, CDR1 is SGHAT and CDR2 FQNNGV. V lost 5 bases to trimming and J lost 2 bases, with 12 bases between them. CDR3 sequence (DNA): TGTGCCAGCAGCAACCCGATCCTAAACACTGAAGCTTTCTTT. Encoded protein: CASSNPILNTEAFF.

This clonotype was counted many times. This chain connects TRBV27 to TRBJ2-7, with D possibly being TRBD1 (6 bases). From germline, CDR1 is MNHEY and CDR2 SMNVEV (reference sequence). With 5 bases removed from V and 3 bases from J, the gap between germline ends came to 17 bases. The length of the CDR3 is 15 residues. The CDR3 region has the DNA TGTGCCAGCAGTGAGCAGGGGACCCCCGGCTACGAGCAGTACTTC. This gives the protein CASSEQGTPGYEQYF.

Ten or more counts support this clonotype. This rearrangement joins TRBV28 to TRBJ2-5; no definite D call. The CDR3 runs to 16 residues. Trimming took 10 bases from V and 2 from J, leaving 23 bases between them. CDR1 MDHEN and CDR2 SYDVKM come from the germline V gene. CDR3: CATLPTIAQQQETQYF. The CDR3, as DNA: TGTGCCACCCTTCCTACGATTGCACAGCAGCAAGAGACCCAGTACTTC.

Ten or more counts support this clonotype. The V and J genes are TRBV7-8 and TRBJ2-5, with a possible D match to TRBD1 (6 bases). Germline assignment: CDR1 SGHVS and CDR2 FQNEAQ. Trimming removed 5 bases from V and 5 bases from J, with 15 bases in between. The CDR3 is 14 amino acids. DNA for the CDR3: TGTGCCAGCAGCGCCAGGGGTAGGGGGGAGACCCAGTACTTC. This encodes CASSARGRGETQYF.

In this sample, this clonotype turned up many times. This chain links TRBV12-3 or TRBV12-4 with TRBJ2-7; TRBD1 aligns across 7 bases. With 7 bases clipped from V and 1 base from J, the junction kept 7 bases outside the gene matches. CDR3 length: 14 residues. For the CDR3, the DNA is TGTGCCAGCAATACTGACAGGGTTTCCTACGAGCAGTACTTC. This gives the protein CASNTDRVSYEQYF.

This clonotype was recorded a few times. The J gene is TRBJ2-1, the V gene TRBV9; either TRBD1 or TRBD2 may fit D (6 bases each). V was shortened by 7 bases and J by 3 bases, with 14 bases between the two germline ends. Germline V lookup: CDR1 SGDLS, CDR2 YYNGEE. This CDR3 region has 14 residues. The CDR3 is CASGGPPDYNEQFF. The CDR3 DNA reads as TGTGCCAGCGGGGGGCCCCCGGACTACAATGAGCAGTTCTTC.

This clonotype has just a few counts. The chain is built from TRBV5-6 and TRBJ2-3; 8 nucleotides match TRBD1. The CDR3 is 17 residues long. V gave up 2 bases and J gave up 0 bases; unmatched junction bases: 8. Germline V gene lookup returns CDR1 SGHDT and CDR2 YYEEEE. CDR3 region: CASSFTLTGASTDTQYF. DNA for the CDR3: TGTGCCAGCAGCTTCACCTTGACAGGGGCGAGCACAGATACGCAGTATTTT.

This clonotype has at least ten counts. The V gene is TRBV12-3 or TRBV12-4, the J gene TRBJ2-1; weak D call: TRBD1 (6 bases). This CDR3 is 14 amino acids long. Trimming took 3 bases from V and 5 from J, leaving 11 bases between them. The CDR3 DNA reads TGTGCCAGCAGTTTTGCAGGGGCGAACAATGAGCAGTTCTTC. Encoded protein: CASSFAGANNEQFF.